This entry describes one TCR beta chain. Its antigen is not identified. With a much larger clone just one base away, this may be a read error. The data originate from a study of Graves' ophthalmopathy and Graves' hyperthyroidism. Study findings and constraints: Ophthalmopathy progression prediction by the model yielded a sensitivity of approximately 68% and a specificity of 72.22%.

The CDR3 spans 14 residues. Germline assignment: CDR1 ENHRY and CDR2 SYGVKD. Between the trimmed V and J ends, which lost 0 bases and 6 bases, there was a span of 12 bases. Thyroid ultrasound, orbital computed tomography, TRAb, serum thyroxine and clinical symptoms formed the basis of diagnosis. CDR3 regions of TCR beta were amplified from RNA transcripts. First-round RT-PCR employed HTBI primers, with a second-round multiplex PCR after it. TCRdb passed the multiplex PCR reads through MiXCR, listing each CDR3 protein once. The sample includes under 800,000 distinct CDR3 sequences, about a fifth of them seen just once.

The TCR sequence derives from a woman between 18 and 30 years old with stable Graves' hyperthyroidism. Some clones in this sample may be carry-over from other donors' samples. The J gene is TRBJ2-7, the V gene TRBV10-3; tentatively, D is TRBD1 (6 bases). Sequencing was carried out using peripheral blood. This chain's CDR3 is CAISESDGGGEQYF. CDR3 DNA: TGTGCCATCAGTGAGTCAGATGGGGGCGGCGAGCAGTACTTC.